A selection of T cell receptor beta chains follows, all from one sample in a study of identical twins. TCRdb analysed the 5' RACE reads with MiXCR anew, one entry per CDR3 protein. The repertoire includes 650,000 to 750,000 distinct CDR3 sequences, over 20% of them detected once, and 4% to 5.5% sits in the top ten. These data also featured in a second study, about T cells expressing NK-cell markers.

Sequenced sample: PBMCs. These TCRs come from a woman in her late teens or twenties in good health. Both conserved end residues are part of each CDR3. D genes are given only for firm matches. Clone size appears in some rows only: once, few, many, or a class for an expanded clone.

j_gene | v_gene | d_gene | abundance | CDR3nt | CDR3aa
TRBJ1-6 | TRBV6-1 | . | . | TGTGCCAGCAGTGGGGGGCAGAATAATTCACCCCTCCACTTT | CASSGGQNNSPLHF
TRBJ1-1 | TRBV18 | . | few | TGTGCCAGCTGCACAATATCGGGTCATGGACCAAACACTGAAGCTTTCTTT | CASCTISGHGPNTEAFF
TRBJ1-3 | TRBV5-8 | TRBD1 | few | TGTGCCAGCAGCACAGGGGCTTACTCTGGAAACACCATATATTTT | CASSTGAYSGNTIYF
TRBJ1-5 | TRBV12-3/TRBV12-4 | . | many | TGTGCCAGCAGTCACGGACAGTTTTATCAGCCCCAGCATTTT | CASSHGQFYQPQHF
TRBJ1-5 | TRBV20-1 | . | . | TGCAGTGCTAGCAGGTATAGCAATCAGCCCCAGCATTTT | CSASRYSNQPQHF
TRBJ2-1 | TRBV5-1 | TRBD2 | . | TGCGCCAGCAGCCGAGGACTAGCGGGCCCCGTCTACAATGAGCAGTTCTTC | CASSRGLAGPVYNEQFF
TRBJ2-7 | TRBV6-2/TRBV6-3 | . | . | TGTGCCAGCAGTGGGATCTACGAGCAGTACTTC | CASSGIYEQYF
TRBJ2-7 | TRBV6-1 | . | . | TGTGCCAGCAGTCTTTCAGCGGAGCCCCCCTACGAGCAGTACTTC | CASSLSAEPPYEQYF
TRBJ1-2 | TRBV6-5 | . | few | TGTGCCAGCAGCGATGGCCATGGCTACACCTTC | CASSDGHGYTF
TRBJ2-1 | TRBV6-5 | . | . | TGTGCCAGCAGTTACGCAGGTGTGGATAATGAGCAGTTCTTC | CASSYAGVDNEQFF
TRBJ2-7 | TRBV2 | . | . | TGTGCCAGCAGTGAGCTAGCGTCAACGGTCGAGCAGTACTTC | CASSELASTVEQYF
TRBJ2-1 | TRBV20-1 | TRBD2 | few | TGCAGTGCTTTGGGACTAGCGGGGGGGCGATACAATGAGCAGTTCTTC | CSALGLAGGRYNEQFF
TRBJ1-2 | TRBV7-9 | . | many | TGTGCCAGCAGCCAGGTGGGGACGGATGGCTACACCTTC | CASSQVGTDGYTF
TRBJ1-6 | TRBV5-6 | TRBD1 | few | TGTGCCAGCGGACAGGGTGTGGGGGAGATAACCCCACCCCTCCACTTT | CASGQGVGEITPPLHF
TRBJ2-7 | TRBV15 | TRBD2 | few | TGTGCCACCAGCAGAGATGTGAGGGAGGGTGGCGAGCAGTACTTC | CATSRDVREGGEQYF
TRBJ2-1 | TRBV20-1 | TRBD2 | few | TGCAGTGCTAGAATTATAGCTAGCGGGACTAACTCCTACAATGAGCAGTTCTTC | CSARIIASGTNSYNEQFF
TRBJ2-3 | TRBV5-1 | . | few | TGCGCCAGCAGCCTAGGGTCACCGCTGGATACGCAGTATTTT | CASSLGSPLDTQYF
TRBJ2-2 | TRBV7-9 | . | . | TGTGCCAGCAGCTACCATTCGAACACCGGGGAGCTGTTTTTT | CASSYHSNTGELFF
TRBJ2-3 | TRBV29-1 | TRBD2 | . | TGCAGCCCGGGACTAGCGGATCCTAGCACAGATACGCAGTATTTT | CSPGLADPSTDTQYF
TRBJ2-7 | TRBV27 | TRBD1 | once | TGTGCCAGCAGTCCCTCCGGGACAGGGGTCTACGAGCAGTACTTC | CASSPSGTGVYEQYF
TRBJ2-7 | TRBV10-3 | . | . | TGTGCCACCTCTGGGGCACAGTCGGGAGAGCAGTACTTC | CATSGAQSGEQYF
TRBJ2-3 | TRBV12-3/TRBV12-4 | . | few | TGTGCCAGCAGAACTAGCCCAGATACGCAGTATTTT | CASRTSPDTQYF
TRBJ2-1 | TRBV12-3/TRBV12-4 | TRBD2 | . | TGTGCCAGCAGTCGGGAGGGTTCCTACAATGAGCAGTTCTTC | CASSREGSYNEQFF
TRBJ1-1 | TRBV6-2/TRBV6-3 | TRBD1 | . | TGTGCCAGCAGCGACTGGGACAGGGGCACTGAAGCTTTCTTT | CASSDWDRGTEAFF
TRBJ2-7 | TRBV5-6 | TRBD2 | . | TGTGCCAGCAGCTTGGCGCGGGGGTTAGACGAGCAGTACTTC | CASSLARGLDEQYF
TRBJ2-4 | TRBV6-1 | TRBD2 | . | TGTGCCAGCAGCCCCGAGGGGACTAGTAGAAACATTCAGTACTTC | CASSPEGTSRNIQYF
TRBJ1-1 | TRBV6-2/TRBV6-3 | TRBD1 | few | TGTGCCAGCAGTCACCGGACAGGGCGAATGAACACTGAAGCTTTCTTT | CASSHRTGRMNTEAFF
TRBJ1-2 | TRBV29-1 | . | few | TGCAGCGTGGGACACCCCATTAACTATGGCTACACCTTC | CSVGHPINYGYTF
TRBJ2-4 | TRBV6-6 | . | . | TGTGCCAGCACCGACAGGGAGGCAAACATTCAGTACTTC | CASTDREANIQYF
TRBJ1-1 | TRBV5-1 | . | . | TGCGCCAGCAGAGCTTTCCGGGGGAGGACTGAAGCTTTCTTT | CASRAFRGRTEAFF
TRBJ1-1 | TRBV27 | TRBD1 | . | TGTGCCAGCAGTTTAGGCAGGGGGAGGGCGGACACTGAAGCTTTCTTT | CASSLGRGRADTEAFF
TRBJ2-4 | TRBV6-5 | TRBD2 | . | TGTGCCAGCAGTTACTCGCCGGGAGGCATTCAGTACTTC | CASSYSPGGIQYF
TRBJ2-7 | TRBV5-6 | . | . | TGTGCCAGGGGCGACAGACTCTCCTGCGAGCAGTACTTC | CARGDRLSCEQYF
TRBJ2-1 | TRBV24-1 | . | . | TGTGACACCAGTGATTTTACAGGGCGAGGACAGTTCTTC | CDTSDFTGRGQFF
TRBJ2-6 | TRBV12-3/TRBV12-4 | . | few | TGTGCCAGCACTATGGGCTCTGGGGCCAACGTCCTGACTTTC | CASTMGSGANVLTF
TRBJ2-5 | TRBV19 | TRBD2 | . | TGTGCCAGTAGTATTCTCCTAGCGGGAGGCCAAGAGACCCAGTACTTC | CASSILLAGGQETQYF
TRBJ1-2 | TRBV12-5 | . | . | TGTGCTAGTGGTTTTGGCACCTATGGCTACACCTTC | CASGFGTYGYTF